A single T cell receptor beta chain is shown here with its context. Its matching antigen is unknown. As originally analysed: Differences in CDR3 between clinicopathological groups were drawn on to build a classifier intended to discriminate distant-metastatic papillary thyroid cancer patients. TCRdb re-clonotyped the PCR reads via MiXCR. TCRdb, not the authors, supplied the V and J calls. The sample comprises some 30,000 clones, 20% of which are singletons, and more than 6.5% rests with the top ten. The sample is drawn from a study of metastatic and nonmetastatic thyroid tumors. Study information: Where malignant and benign thyroid patients were concerned, repertoires were compared across blood and tumor or nodule tissue.

Every patient underwent thyroid surgery untreated. Whole-study results and caveats: Malignant thyroid tumors reportedly exceeded benign nodules significantly in TCR beta diversity, with the difference appearing in blood and tumor.

V gave up 2 bases and J gave up 4 bases; unmatched junction bases: 12. Germline assignment: CDR1 MNHNY and CDR2 SVGAGI (reference sequence). The CDR3 is 17 amino acids. The clonotype comes from a female donor with papillary thyroid cancer or a benign thyroid nodule (not recorded which). Some clones in this sample may be carry-over from other donors' samples. The sequencing sample was made of blood. This chain links TRBV6-6 with TRBJ2-3; 7 bases fit TRBD2. DNA for the CDR3: TGTGCCAGCAGTTACCTCTCTTTCGGGGGGTCCGCAGATACGCAGTATTTT. Translation: CASSYLSFGGSADTQYF.